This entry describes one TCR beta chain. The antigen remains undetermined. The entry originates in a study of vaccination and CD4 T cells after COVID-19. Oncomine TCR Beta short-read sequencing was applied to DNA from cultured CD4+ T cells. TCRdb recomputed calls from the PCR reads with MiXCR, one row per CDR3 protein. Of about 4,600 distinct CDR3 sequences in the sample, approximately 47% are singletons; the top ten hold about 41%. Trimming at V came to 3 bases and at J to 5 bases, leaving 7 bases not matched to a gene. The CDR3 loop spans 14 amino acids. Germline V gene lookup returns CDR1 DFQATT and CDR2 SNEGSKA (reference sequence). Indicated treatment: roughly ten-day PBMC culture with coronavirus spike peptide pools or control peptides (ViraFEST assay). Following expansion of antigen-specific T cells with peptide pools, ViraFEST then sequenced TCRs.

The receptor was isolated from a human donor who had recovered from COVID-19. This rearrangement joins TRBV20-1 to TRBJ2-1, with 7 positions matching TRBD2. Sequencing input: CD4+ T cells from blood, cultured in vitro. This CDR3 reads CSASYWEGHNEQFF. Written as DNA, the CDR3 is TGCAGTGCTAGTTATTGGGAGGGCCACAATGAGCAGTTCTTC.